Following are 14 T cell receptor beta chains from one sample sequenced in a study of glioma-infiltrating T cells. The iRepertoire nested amplicon-rescue multiplex PCR amplified TCR alpha and beta CDR3s from RNA. TCRdb redid the calling of the multiplex PCR reads with MiXCR, one entry per CDR3 protein. Of approximately 120,000 distinct CDR3 sequences in the sample, roughly 25% were seen once. Sequencing was performed on glioma tissue, nonneoplastic brain tissue, or PBMCs (not recorded which). These TCRs come from a human donor with low-grade glioma or glioblastoma, undergoing nonglioma brain surgery, or in good health (not recorded which).

This clonotype was seen more than once but under ten times. The rearrangement links TRBV2 to TRBJ2-1; 8 bases line up with TRBD2. The germline V gene encodes CDR1 SNHLY and CDR2 FYNNEI. With V trimmed by 8 bases and J by 3 bases, 9 bases remained unmatched. The CDR3 contains 15 residues. CDR3: CASRRERESYNEQFF. The CDR3 DNA sequence: TGTGCCAGCCGAAGGGAGCGGGAGAGCTACAATGAGCAGTTCTTC.

Ten or more counts support this clonotype. DNA of the CDR3: TGTGCCAGCAGTGGACAGACCCAAGAGACCCAGTACTTC. Encoded protein: CASSGQTQETQYF. V and J are TRBV25-1 and TRBJ2-5; D might be TRBD1 (5 bases). This CDR3 is 13 amino acids long. Germline V CDR1 and CDR2: MGHDK, SYGVNS. V was trimmed by 4 bases and J by 1 base, leaving 7 bases between them.

This clonotype was counted at least ten times. In DNA form, the CDR3 reads TGCAGTGCTTTCTATTACCGGGACAGGAAAACTGAAGCTTTCTTT. It yields the protein CSAFYYRDRKTEAFF. The gene calls are TRBV20-1 and TRBJ1-1, with 8 bases lining up with TRBD1. From germline, CDR1 is DFQATT and CDR2 SNEGSKA (reference sequence). Trimming took 5 bases from V and 5 from J; bases not matched to a gene: 13. The CDR3 consists of 15 residues.

A few counts support this clonotype. DNA for the CDR3: TGCAGCGTTCTGTTGGACAGGGGATCCTACGAGCAGTACTTC. Amino acids: CSVLLDRGSYEQYF. V gene TRBV29-1 combines with J gene TRBJ2-7, with TRBD1 matching over 9 bases. The germline gives CDR1 SQVTM, CDR2 ANQGSEA. The CDR3 consists of 14 residues. V lost 5 bases to trimming and J lost 1 base; unmatched junction nucleotides: 6.

In its sample, this clonotype is medium-sized. The rearrangement joins TRBV6-1 to TRBJ2-1, with D unclear. V dropped 4 bases and J dropped 6 bases, with 4 bases sitting between them. Germline V gene sequence: CDR1 MNHNS, CDR2 SASEGT. The CDR3 loop spans 11 amino acids. CDR3 DNA sequence: TGTGCCAGCAGTGCTTTCAATGAGCAGTTCTTC. Protein sequence: CASSAFNEQFF.

This clonotype was observed at least ten times. The CDR3 DNA sequence: TGTGCCAGCAGTTACACGGACAGGGGCGATGAGCAGTTCTTC. Its protein product is CASSYTDRGDEQFF. The V and J genes are TRBV6-6 and TRBJ2-1, with TRBD1 matching over 9 bases. CDR1 and CDR2 (germline): MNHNY, SVGAGI (reference sequence). The CDR3 sequence is 14 residues long. V shed 2 bases and J 8 bases; nucleotides not matched to a gene: 4.

Note on this clonotype: A read error may explain this, as a much larger clone is one base away. The V gene is TRBV29-1, the J gene TRBJ2-3; D ambiguous. The ends were cut back, 2 bases at V and 0 bases at J, with 3 bases in the middle. The CDR3 has 12 residues. Per the germline V gene, CDR1 is SQVTM and CDR2 is ANQGSEA. The CDR3 nucleotides read TGCAGCGTTGAATACAGCACAGATACGCAGTATTTT. As protein: CSVEYSTDTQYF.

The sample holds many counts of this clonotype. The genes are TRBV7-2 and TRBJ2-5, with TRBD1 identical over 8 bases. The CDR3 consists of 12 residues. Germline V gives CDR1 SGHTA, CDR2 FQGNSA. V lost 7 bases to trimming and J lost 4 bases; unmatched junction nucleotides: 2. The DNA for the CDR3 is TGTGCCAGCATCGACAGGGGAGAGACCCAGTACTTC. It yields the protein CASIDRGETQYF.

The chain employs TRBV18 and TRBJ2-5, with 10 bases fitting TRBD1. This CDR3 is 16 amino acids long. CDR1 is KGHSH and CDR2 is LQKENI in the germline V gene. V shed 2 bases, J shed 7 bases, and the junction held 10 bases outside the gene matches. The CDR3 DNA is TGTGCCAGCTCACCAAAGCCGGGACAGGGGATGGGGACCCAGTACTTC. This codes for CASSPKPGQGMGTQYF.

The chain links TRBV11-2 to TRBJ2-5; no reliable D call. Germline assignment: CDR1 SGHAT and CDR2 FQNNGV. Trimming took off 1 base at V and 2 bases at J, with 11 bases between the two ends. The CDR3 totals 15 residues. The CDR3 DNA reads as TGTGCCAGCAGCTTAGGGTCCAGCCCACAAGAGACCCAGTACTTC. The encoded protein is CASSLGSSPQETQYF. Using reference TRBV11-2 and TRBJ2-5 for the parts outside the CDR3, the full variable domain is EAGVAQSPRYKIIEKRQSVAFWCNPISGHATLYWYQQILGQGPKLLIQFQNNGVVDDSQLPKDRFSAERLKGVDSTLKIQPAKLEDSAVYLCASSLGSSPQETQYFGPGTRLLVL.

At least ten counts were recorded for this clonotype. The chain recombines TRBV20-1 with TRBJ2-7; D remains ambiguous. This CDR3 region has 10 residues. Trimming took 2 bases from V and 5 from J, leaving 4 bases between them. Germline CDR1 DFQATT, CDR2 SNEGSKA (reference sequence). CDR3 DNA sequence: TGCAGTGCTAGAATCGACGAGCAGTACTTC. Its protein is CSARIDEQYF.

In its sample, this clonotype was seen many times. The chain has TRBV28 and TRBJ1-5; D is ambiguous. Germline loops: CDR1 MDHEN, CDR2 SYDVKM. V shed 3 bases and J shed 1 base, with 13 bases lying between them. This CDR3 contains 16 residues. The CDR3: CASSFYKVRSNQPQHF. CDR3 DNA: TGTGCCAGCAGTTTTTATAAAGTAAGGAGCAATCAGCCCCAGCATTTT.

This clonotype was seen at least ten times. V is TRBV7-2 and J is TRBJ2-7; D gene unclear. Germline loops: CDR1 SGHTA, CDR2 FQGNSA. The length of the CDR3 is 14 residues. Trimming pared 1 base from V and 4 bases from J, leaving 11 bases between. The CDR3 DNA sequence: TGTGCCAGCAGCTTAGATGGGCCCCTGTACGAGCAGTACTTC. This gives the protein CASSLDGPLYEQYF.

This clonotype has just a few counts. The chain combines TRBV5-1 with TRBJ2-1; 10 bases map to TRBD1. The trim removed 1 base at V and 8 bases at J, leaving 9 bases unmatched. The germline V gene encodes CDR1 SGHRS and CDR2 YFSETQ. The CDR3 is 16 amino acids. CDR3 sequence: CASSLSSGQGVHEQFF. DNA for the CDR3: TGCGCCAGCAGCTTGTCCTCCGGACAGGGGGTACATGAGCAGTTCTTC.